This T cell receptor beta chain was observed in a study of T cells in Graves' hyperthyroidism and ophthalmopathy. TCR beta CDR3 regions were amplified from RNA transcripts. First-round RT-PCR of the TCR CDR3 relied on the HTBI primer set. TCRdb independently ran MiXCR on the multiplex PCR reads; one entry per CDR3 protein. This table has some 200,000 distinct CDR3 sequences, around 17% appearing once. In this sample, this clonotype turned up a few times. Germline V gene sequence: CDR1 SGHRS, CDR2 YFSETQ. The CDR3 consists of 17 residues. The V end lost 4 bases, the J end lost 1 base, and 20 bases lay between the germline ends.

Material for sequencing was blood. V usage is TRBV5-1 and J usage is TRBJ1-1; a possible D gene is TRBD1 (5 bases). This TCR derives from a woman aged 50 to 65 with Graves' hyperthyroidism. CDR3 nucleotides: TGCGCCAGCAGCCCCCTAATTATCGGGGCGGAGAACACTGAAGCTTTCTTT. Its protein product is CASSPLIIGAENTEAFF.